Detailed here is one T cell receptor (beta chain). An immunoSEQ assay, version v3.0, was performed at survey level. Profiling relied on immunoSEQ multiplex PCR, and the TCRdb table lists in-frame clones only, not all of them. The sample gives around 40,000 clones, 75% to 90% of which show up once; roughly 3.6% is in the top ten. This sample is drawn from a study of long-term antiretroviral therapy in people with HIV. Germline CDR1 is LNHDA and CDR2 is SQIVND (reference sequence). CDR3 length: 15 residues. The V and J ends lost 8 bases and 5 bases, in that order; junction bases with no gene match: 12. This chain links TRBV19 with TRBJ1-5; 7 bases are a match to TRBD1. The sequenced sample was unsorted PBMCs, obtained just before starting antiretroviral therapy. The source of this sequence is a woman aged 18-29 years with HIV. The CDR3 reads CASEIYRGGDQPQHF. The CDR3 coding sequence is TGTGCCAGTGAAATATACAGGGGAGGGGATCAGCCCCAGCATTTT. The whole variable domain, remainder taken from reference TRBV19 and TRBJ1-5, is DGGITQSPKYLFRKEGQNVTLSCEQNLNHDAMYWYRQDPGQGLRLIYYSQIVNDFQKGDIAEGYSVSREKKESFPLTVTSAQKNPTAFYLCASEIYRGGDQPQHFGDGTRLSIL.